This TCR beta chain came from a study of blood T cell repertoires in COVID-19. The table lists this clone with a few counts. The data were produced by immunoSEQ multiplex PCR, yet TCRdb's version contains in-frame clones alone and is incomplete. The sample includes over 200,000 clones, 86% of them seen just once. Germline lookup yields CDR1 MDHEN and CDR2 SYDVKM. V was clipped by 6 bases and J by 7 bases, with 15 bases between them. The CDR3 contains 13 residues. V gene TRBV28 combines with J gene TRBJ1-2; D gene uncertain. The sequenced sample consisted of peripheral blood. This sequence was found in a man older than 75 with acute or convalescent COVID-19. The CDR3 reads CASRAQEFGGYTF. Here the CDR3 DNA reads TGTGCCAGCAGAGCTCAGGAATTTGGTGGCTACACCTTC.